This is a list of T cell receptor beta chains from one sample in a study of vaccination and CD4 T cells after COVID-19. These receptors' targets are unknown. TCRdb itself ran the PCR reads through MiXCR, one entry per CDR3 protein. Altogether about 9,800 distinct CDR3 sequences are present, over 30% being singletons, with the ten largest covering roughly a sixth. Material for sequencing was CD4+ T cells from blood, cultured in vitro. The receptors stem from a human donor who had recovered from COVID-19. Both conserved end residues are part of each CDR3. Fields, in order: V gene, J gene, clone size, D gene, CDR3 protein, CDR3 DNA. D genes are given only for firm matches. Part of the rows lack a size; the others show once, few, many or a class for expanded clones.

TRBV9	TRBJ1-2	once	-	CASSHVVGQGTAGTF	-
TRBV7-8	TRBJ2-7	few	TRBD1	CASSLGGGTGSYEQYF	TGTGCCAGCAGCTTAGGGGGGGGGACAGGGTCCTACGAGCAGTACTTC
TRBV18	TRBJ1-5	-	-	CASSPLAGTQPQHF	TGTGCCAGCTCACCATTGGCAGGGACTCAGCCCCAGCATTTT
TRBV5-1	TRBJ2-2	-	TRBD2	CASSFWTSGGTNTGELFF	TGCGCCAGCAGCTTTTGGACTAGCGGGGGGACGAACACCGGGGAGCTGTTTTTT
TRBV7-9	TRBJ2-1	-	-	CASSLLRGAYNEQFF	TGTGCCAGCAGCTTATTGAGGGGCGCCTACAATGAGCAGTTCTTC
TRBV28	TRBJ1-4	-	-	CASTPGYRAFNEKLFF	TGTGCCAGCACCCCGGGGTACAGGGCATTTAATGAAAAACTGTTTTTT
TRBV11-3	TRBJ2-5	once	-	CASSLEGETQYF	TGTGCCAGCAGCTTGGAGGGGGAGACCCAGTACTTC
TRBV20-1	TRBJ1-2	few	TRBD1	CSARDATGAVYGYTF	TGCAGTGCTAGAGACGCGACAGGGGCGGTCTATGGCTACACCTTC
TRBV11-3	TRBJ2-5	few	-	CASSPMGASGETQYF	TGTGCCAGCAGCCCAATGGGGGCTAGTGGGGAGACCCAGTACTTC
TRBV6-1	TRBJ1-1	-	-	CASGQVSVGNTEAFF	TGTGCCAGCGGGCAAGTAAGTGTGGGGAACACTGAAGCTTTCTTT
TRBV5-4	TRBJ2-5	-	-	CASSLGPGGETQYF	TGTGCCAGCAGCCTGGGACCTGGCGGGGAGACCCAGTACTTC
TRBV6-1	TRBJ2-1	-	TRBD1	CATNRQGNEQFF	TGTGCCACCAACCGACAGGGCAATGAGCAGTTCTTC
TRBV7-6	TRBJ2-1	-	-	CASSLGPGASYNEQFF	TGTGCCAGCAGCTTAGGTCCAGGAGCCTCCTACAATGAGCAGTTCTTC
TRBV6-2/TRBV6-3	TRBJ1-2	-	-	CASIGSYGYTF	TGTGCCAGCATCGGCAGCTATGGCTACACCTTC
TRBV20-1	TRBJ1-3	-	-	CSASRGTRNTIYF	TGCAGTGCTAGCAGGGGCACGCGAAACACCATATATTTT
TRBV4-2	TRBJ2-3	-	TRBD2	CASSQDYGGGAGDTQYF	TGTGCCAGCAGCCAAGATTACGGCGGGGGGGCTGGAGATACGCAGTATTTT
TRBV5-4	TRBJ1-2	medium-sized	TRBD1	CASSPERTGGGYGYTF	TGTGCCAGCAGCCCCGAGAGGACAGGGGGCGGCTATGGCTACACCTTC
TRBV29-1	TRBJ2-1	once	TRBD1	CSVKWTGGSDEQFF	TGCAGCGTCAAGTGGACAGGGGGTTCGGATGAGCAGTTCTTC
TRBV3-1	TRBJ2-5	-	TRBD2	CASSQESGLASAQYF	TGTGCCAGCAGCCAAGAATCAGGACTAGCATCGGCCCAGTACTTC
TRBV12-3/TRBV12-4	TRBJ2-3	-	-	CASRRRLRTDTQYF	TGTGCCAGCAGGCGGAGACTGAGGACAGATACGCAGTATTTT
TRBV5-1	TRBJ2-3	-	-	CASSFGLSTDTQYF	TGCGCCAGCAGCTTTGGGTTAAGCACAGATACGCAGTATTTT